These 10 T cell receptor beta chains were all obtained from the same sample, sequenced in a study of cytomegalovirus exposure and HLA in healthy donors (dated by TCRdb to 2015 to 2018). The library was produced with the immunoSEQ multiplex PCR assay. A mixture of 60 forward primers for TCR Vbeta segments and 13 reverse primers for TCR Jbeta segments was used in the multiplex PCR. Drawn from immuneACCESS, this table holds only the in-frame rearrangements with V and J called that TCRdb kept. Clones are partly lost; checked studies trace under half to an unresolved V gene and leave the rest unexplained. The sample contains fewer than 250,000 clones, 75% to 85% of them found a single time. Clones ranked in the top ten supply roughly an eighth of the sample. Sample: PBMCs. Every receptor here comes from a woman in her 30s in good health and CMV-seropositive.

V usage is TRBV7-3 and J usage is TRBJ2-3, with TRBD2 identical over 8 bases. V trimming: 5 bases; J trimming: 4 bases; junction bases outside the gene matches: 8. The CDR3 has 15 residues. Germline CDR1 and CDR2: SGHTA and FQGTGA. Written as DNA, the CDR3 is TGTGCCAGCAGCCCCACGGGGGGGCAATCAGATACGCAGTATTTT. Protein: CASSPTGGQSDTQYF.

This chain connects TRBV2 to TRBJ2-1; possible D gene TRBD1, 7 bases. CDR1 and CDR2 from the germline V gene are SNHLY and FYNNEI. The CDR3 spans 13 residues. The V end was cut by 10 bases, the J end by 5 bases, with 15 bases between. The CDR3 region has the DNA TGTGCCACTAAGGGGGCGGGGCACAATGAGCAGTTCTTC. It encodes CATKGAGHNEQFF.

V and J are TRBV5-5 and TRBJ2-7; 9 bases agree with TRBD1. V lost 5 bases and J lost 4; bases outside the gene matches: 10. The length of the CDR3 is 15 residues. Per germline, CDR1 SGHKS and CDR2 YYEKEE (reference sequence). The CDR3 region has the DNA TGTGCCAGCAGACCAGGGACAGGGCGAGGTTACGAGCAGTACTTC. Its protein product is CASRPGTGRGYEQYF.

J is TRBJ2-2 and V is TRBV9; 8 bases map to TRBD2. Germline V lookup: CDR1 SGDLS, CDR2 YYNGEE. The CDR3 has 16 residues. V trimming: 3 bases; J trimming: 8 bases; junction bases outside the gene matches: 12. CDR3 amino acids: CASSDRTGGPGGELFF. Here the CDR3 DNA reads TGTGCCAGCAGCGATCGTACGGGAGGGCCTGGAGGGGAGCTGTTTTTT. The full variable domain, completed using reference TRBV9 and TRBJ2-2, is DSGVTQTPKHLITATGQRVTLRCSPRSGDLSVYWYQQSLDQGLQFLIQYYNGEERAKGNILERFSAQQFPDLHSELNLSSLELGDSALYFCASSDRTGGPGGELFFGEGSRLTVL.

The sample holds a few counts of this clone. This rearrangement joins TRBV28 to TRBJ1-2; D is perhaps TRBD1 (5 bases). V was trimmed by 5 bases and J by 8 bases, leaving 21 bases between them. Germline V CDR1 and CDR2: MDHEN, SYDVKM. The CDR3 loop spans 15 amino acids. The CDR3 sequence is CASSPPPNSRGGYTF. The CDR3 DNA reads as TGTGCCAGCAGTCCGCCCCCGAACAGTAGGGGCGGCTACACCTTC.

The CDR3 loop is CASSLGGQGPYEQYF. CDR3 coding DNA: TGTGCCAGCAGCTTGGGAGGACAGGGGCCCTACGAGCAGTACTTC. The rearrangement joins TRBV5-4 to TRBJ2-7; 9 positions match TRBD1. Per the germline V gene, CDR1 is SGHNT and CDR2 is YYREEE (reference sequence). V was clipped by 0 bases and J by 2 bases; unmatched bases: 3. CDR3 length: 15 residues. The full variable domain, with the rest looked up from reference TRBV5-4 and TRBJ2-7, is ETGVTQSPTHLIKTRGQQVTLRCSSQSGHNTVSWYQQALGQGPQFIFQYYREEENGRGNFPPRFSGLQFPNYSSELNVNALELDDSALYLCASSLGGQGPYEQYFGPGTRLTVT.

This clone was observed a few times. The chain has TRBV21-1 and TRBJ2-3; the table's D call of TRBD1 was not tested on the DNA. TRBV21-1 represents a pseudogene. This CDR3 contains 12 residues. CDR3 region: CASSKTGRTQYF. CDR3 sequence (DNA): TGTGCCAGCAGCAAGACAGGGCGAACGCAGTATTTT.

V and J are TRBV9 and TRBJ1-1; D remains ambiguous. CDR1 and CDR2 from the germline V gene are SGDLS and YYNGEE. The CDR3 is 14 residues long. V shed 0 bases and J shed 1 base, with 7 bases lying between them. Here the CDR3 reads CASSVGPENTEAFF. The CDR3 region has the DNA TGTGCCAGCAGCGTAGGTCCAGAGAACACTGAAGCTTTCTTT.

The genes are TRBV4-1 and TRBJ1-5, with a weak D call TRBD1 (6 bases). Germline V gene lookup returns CDR1 MGHRA and CDR2 YSYEKL. V gave up 0 bases and J gave up 0 bases, with 9 bases separating them. The CDR3 has 16 amino acids. DNA for the CDR3: TGCGCCAGCAGCCAAGATTTCAGGGGTAGCAATCAGCCCCAGCATTTT. Translated: CASSQDFRGSNQPQHF.

The chain recombines TRBV9 with TRBJ2-5; 12 nucleotides align to TRBD2. Unmatched junction bases numbered 9, after V lost 5 bases and J lost 4 bases. Germline CDR1 and CDR2: SGDLS and YYNGEE. This CDR3 spans 16 amino acids. The CDR3 nucleotides are TGTGCCAGCAGTCCGCCCGGACTAGCGGGGTCAGAGACCCAGTACTTC. It is translated as CASSPPGLAGSETQYF. Using reference TRBV9 and TRBJ2-5 for the parts outside the CDR3, the full variable domain is DSGVTQTPKHLITATGQRVTLRCSPRSGDLSVYWYQQSLDQGLQFLIQYYNGEERAKGNILERFSAQQFPDLHSELNLSSLELGDSALYFCASSPPGLAGSETQYFGPGTRLLVL.